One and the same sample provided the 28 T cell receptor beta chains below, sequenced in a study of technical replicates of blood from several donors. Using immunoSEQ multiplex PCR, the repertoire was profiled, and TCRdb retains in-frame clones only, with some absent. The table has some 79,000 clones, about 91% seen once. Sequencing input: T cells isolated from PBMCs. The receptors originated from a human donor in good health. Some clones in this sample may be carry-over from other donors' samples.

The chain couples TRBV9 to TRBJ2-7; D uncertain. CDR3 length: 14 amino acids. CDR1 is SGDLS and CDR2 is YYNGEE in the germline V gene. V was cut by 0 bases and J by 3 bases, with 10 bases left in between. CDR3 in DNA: TGTGCCAGCAGCGTAGGCAGATCTGACTACGAGCAGTACTTC. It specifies CASSVGRSDYEQYF.

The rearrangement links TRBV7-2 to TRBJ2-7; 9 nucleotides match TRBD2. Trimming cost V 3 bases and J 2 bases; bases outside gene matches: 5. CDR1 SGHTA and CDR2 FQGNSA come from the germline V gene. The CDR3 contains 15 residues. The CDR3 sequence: CASSLRTSVTYEQYF. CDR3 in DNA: TGTGCCAGCAGCTTGCGGACTAGCGTAACCTACGAGCAGTACTTC.

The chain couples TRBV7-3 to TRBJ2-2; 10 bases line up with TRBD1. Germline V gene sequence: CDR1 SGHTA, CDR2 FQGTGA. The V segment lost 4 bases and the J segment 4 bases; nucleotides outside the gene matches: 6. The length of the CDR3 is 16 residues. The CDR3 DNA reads TGTGCCAGCAGCTCTCGACAGGGGGCTAGCACCGGGGAGCTGTTTTTT. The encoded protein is CASSSRQGASTGELFF.

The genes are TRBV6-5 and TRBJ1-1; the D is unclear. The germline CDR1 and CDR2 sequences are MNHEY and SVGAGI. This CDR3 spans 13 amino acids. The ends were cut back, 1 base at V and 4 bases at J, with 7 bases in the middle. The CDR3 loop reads CASSYWGGTEAFF. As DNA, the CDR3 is TGTGCCAGCAGTTACTGGGGAGGCACTGAAGCTTTCTTT.

The CDR3 region is CASSPGQPYEQYF. As DNA, the CDR3 is TGTGCCAGCTCACCAGGACAACCTTACGAGCAGTACTTC. J is TRBJ2-7 and V is TRBV18; tentative D call: TRBD1 (5 bases). Germline V gene sequence: CDR1 KGHSH, CDR2 LQKENI. V gave up 2 bases and J gave up 4 bases, with 9 bases separating them. The CDR3 length is 13 residues.

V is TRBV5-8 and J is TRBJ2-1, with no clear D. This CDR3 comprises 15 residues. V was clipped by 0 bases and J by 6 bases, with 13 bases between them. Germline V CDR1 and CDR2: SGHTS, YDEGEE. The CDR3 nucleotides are TGTGCCAGCAGCTTGGGCGCCTTATCGGGCAATGAGCAGTTCTTC. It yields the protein CASSLGALSGNEQFF.

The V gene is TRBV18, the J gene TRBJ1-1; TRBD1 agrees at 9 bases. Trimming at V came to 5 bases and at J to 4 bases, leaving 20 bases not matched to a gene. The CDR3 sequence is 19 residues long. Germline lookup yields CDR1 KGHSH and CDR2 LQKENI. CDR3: CASSGPTGTGPAPGTEAFF. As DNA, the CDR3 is TGTGCCAGCTCAGGGCCTACCGGGACAGGGCCCGCGCCGGGCACTGAAGCTTTCTTT.

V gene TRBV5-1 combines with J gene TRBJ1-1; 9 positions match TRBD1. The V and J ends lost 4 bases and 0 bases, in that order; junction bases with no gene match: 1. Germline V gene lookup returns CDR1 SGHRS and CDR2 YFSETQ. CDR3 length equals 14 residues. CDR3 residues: CASSRDRVNTEAFF. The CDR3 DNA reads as TGCGCCAGCAGCCGGGACAGGGTGAACACTGAAGCTTTCTTT.

CDR3 nucleotide sequence: TGTGCCAGCAGTGAAACCGGGATTAACTATGGCTACACCTTC. Protein sequence: CASSETGINYGYTF. The chain carries TRBV2 and TRBJ1-2; no clear D. Germline V lookup: CDR1 SNHLY, CDR2 FYNNEI. The CDR3 sequence is 14 residues long. With 2 bases removed from V and 1 base from J, the gap between germline ends came to 8 bases.

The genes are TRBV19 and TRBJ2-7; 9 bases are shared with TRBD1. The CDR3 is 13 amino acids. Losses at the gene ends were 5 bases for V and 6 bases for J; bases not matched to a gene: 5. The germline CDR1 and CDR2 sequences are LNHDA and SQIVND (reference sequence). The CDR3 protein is CASSGTGSGEQYF. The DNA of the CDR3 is TGTGCCAGTAGTGGGACAGGGTCCGGCGAGCAGTACTTC.

The CDR3, as DNA: TGTGCCTGGAGTGTACCCCGGACTAGCAGACCCTACGAGCAGTACTTC. Its translation is CAWSVPRTSRPYEQYF. The chain carries TRBV30 and TRBJ2-7; 8 bases agree with TRBD2. The CDR3 is 16 amino acids. Trimming cost V 0 bases and J 2 bases; bases outside gene matches: 9. Germline V CDR1 and CDR2: GTSNPN, SVGIG (reference sequence).

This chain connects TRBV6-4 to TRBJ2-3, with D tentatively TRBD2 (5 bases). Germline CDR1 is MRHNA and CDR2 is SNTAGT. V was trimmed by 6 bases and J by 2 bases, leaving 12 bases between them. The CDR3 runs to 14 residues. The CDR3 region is CASREDGFTDTQYF. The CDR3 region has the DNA TGTGCCAGCAGGGAGGATGGGTTCACAGATACGCAGTATTTT.

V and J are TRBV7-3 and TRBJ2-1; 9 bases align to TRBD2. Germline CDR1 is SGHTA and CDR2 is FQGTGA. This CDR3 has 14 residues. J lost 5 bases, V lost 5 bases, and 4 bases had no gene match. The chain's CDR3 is CASSPLAGHNEQFF. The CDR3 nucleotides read TGTGCCAGCAGCCCTCTAGCGGGGCACAATGAGCAGTTCTTC.

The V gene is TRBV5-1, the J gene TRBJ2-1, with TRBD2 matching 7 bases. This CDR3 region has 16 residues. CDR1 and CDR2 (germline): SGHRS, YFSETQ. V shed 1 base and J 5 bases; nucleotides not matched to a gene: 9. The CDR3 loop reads CASSLLFGLADNEQFF. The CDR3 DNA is TGCGCCAGCAGCTTGCTGTTTGGGCTAGCGGACAATGAGCAGTTCTTC.

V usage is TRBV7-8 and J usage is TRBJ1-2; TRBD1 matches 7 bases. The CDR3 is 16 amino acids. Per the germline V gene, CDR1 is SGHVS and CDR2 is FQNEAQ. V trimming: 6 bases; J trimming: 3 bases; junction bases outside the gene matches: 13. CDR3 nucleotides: TGTGCCAGCAGTTATCGGACAGGAGACTATTACTATGGCTACACCTTC. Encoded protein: CASSYRTGDYYYGYTF.

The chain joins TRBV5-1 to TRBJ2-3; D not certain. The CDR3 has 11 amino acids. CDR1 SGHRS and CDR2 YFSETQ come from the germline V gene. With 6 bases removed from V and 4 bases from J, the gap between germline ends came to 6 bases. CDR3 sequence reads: CASTFSDTQYF. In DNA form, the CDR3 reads TGCGCCAGCACATTTTCAGATACGCAGTATTTT.

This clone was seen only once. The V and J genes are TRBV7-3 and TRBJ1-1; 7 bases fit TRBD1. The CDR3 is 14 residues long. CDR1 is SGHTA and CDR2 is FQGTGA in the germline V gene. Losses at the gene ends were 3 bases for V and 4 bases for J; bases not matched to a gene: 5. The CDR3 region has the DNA TGTGCCAGCAGCTTGGGCAGGGGGGCCACTGAAGCTTTCTTT. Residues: CASSLGRGATEAFF. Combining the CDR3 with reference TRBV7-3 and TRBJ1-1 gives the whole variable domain GAGVSQTPSNKVTEKGKYVELRCDPISGHTALYWYRQSLGQGPEFLIYFQGTGAADDSGLPNDRFFAVRPEGSVSTLKIQRTERGDSAVYLCASSLGRGATEAFFGQGTRLTVV.

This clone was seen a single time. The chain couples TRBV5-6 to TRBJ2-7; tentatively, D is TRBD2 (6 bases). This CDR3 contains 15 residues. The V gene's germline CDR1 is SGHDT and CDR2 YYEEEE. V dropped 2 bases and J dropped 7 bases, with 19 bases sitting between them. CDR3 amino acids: CASSFGTHTSYEQYF. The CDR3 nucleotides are TGTGCCAGCAGCTTCGGGACTCATACTTCGTATGAGCAGTACTTC.

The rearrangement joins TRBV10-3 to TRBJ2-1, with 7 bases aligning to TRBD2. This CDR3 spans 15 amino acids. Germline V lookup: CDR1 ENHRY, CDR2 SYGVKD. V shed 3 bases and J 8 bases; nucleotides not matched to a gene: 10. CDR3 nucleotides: TGTGCCATCAGTGACCAGCGGGGAGGGGACTATGAGCAGTTCTTC. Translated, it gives CAISDQRGGDYEQFF.

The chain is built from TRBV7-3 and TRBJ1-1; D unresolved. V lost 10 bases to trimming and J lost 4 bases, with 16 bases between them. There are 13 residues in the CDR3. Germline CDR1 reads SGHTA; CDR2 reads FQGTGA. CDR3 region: CANSEQVVTEAFF. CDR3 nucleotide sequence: TGTGCCAATTCAGAGCAGGTGGTCACTGAAGCTTTCTTT.

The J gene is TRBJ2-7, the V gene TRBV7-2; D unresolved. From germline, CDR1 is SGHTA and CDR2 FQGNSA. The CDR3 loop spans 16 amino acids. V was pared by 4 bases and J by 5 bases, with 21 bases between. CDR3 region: CASSSIEMNSPHEQYF. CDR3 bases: TGTGCCAGCAGCTCCATCGAGATGAATAGCCCCCACGAGCAGTACTTC.

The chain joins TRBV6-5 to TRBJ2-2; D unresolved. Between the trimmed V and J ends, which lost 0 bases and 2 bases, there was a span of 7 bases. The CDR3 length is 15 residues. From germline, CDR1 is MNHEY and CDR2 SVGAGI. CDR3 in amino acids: CASSYSTPNTGELFF. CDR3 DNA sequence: TGTGCCAGCAGTTACTCAACACCTAACACCGGGGAGCTGTTTTTT.

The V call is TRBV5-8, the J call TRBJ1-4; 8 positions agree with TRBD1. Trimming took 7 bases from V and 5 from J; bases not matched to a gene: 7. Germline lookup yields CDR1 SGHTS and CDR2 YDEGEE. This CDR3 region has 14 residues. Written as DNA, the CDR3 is TGTGCCAGCTGCCCCAGGGGGCGGAATGAAAAACTGTTTTTT. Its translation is CASCPRGRNEKLFF.

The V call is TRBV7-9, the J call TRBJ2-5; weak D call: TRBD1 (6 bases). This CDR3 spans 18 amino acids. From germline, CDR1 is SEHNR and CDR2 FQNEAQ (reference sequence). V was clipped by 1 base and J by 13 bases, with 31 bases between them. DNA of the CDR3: TGTGCCAGCAGCTTAGAATTCGGCTTCCGGGACAACTCTCGGAGGTGGTACTTC. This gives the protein CASSLEFGFRDNSRRWYF.

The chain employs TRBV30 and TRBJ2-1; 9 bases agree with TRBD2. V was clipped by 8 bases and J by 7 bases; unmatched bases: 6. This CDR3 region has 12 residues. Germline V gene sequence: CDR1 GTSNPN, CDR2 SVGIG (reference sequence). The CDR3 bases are TGTGCCCTTAGCGGGAGCGGGAATGAGCAGTTCTTC. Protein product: CALSGSGNEQFF. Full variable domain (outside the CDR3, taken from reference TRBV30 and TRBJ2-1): SQTIHQWPATLVQPVGSPLSLECTVEGTSNPNLYWYRQAAGRGLQLLFYSVGIGQISSEVPQNLSASRPQDRQFILSSKKLLLSDSGFYLCALSGSGNEQFFGPGTRLTVL.

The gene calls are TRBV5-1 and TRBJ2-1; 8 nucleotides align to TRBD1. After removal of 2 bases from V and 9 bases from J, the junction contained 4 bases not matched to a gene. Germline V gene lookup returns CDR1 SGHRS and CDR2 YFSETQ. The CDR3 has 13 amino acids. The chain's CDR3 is CASSLDRGGEQFF. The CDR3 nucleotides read TGCGCCAGCAGCTTAGACAGGGGTGGTGAGCAGTTCTTC.

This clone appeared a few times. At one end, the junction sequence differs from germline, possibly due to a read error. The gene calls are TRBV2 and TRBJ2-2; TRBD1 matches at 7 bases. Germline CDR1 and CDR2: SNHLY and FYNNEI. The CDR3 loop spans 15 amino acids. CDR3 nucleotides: TGTGCCAGCAGCGAAGAGCCAGGGGGCACCGGGGAGCTGTTTTTT. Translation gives CASSEEPGGTGELFF.

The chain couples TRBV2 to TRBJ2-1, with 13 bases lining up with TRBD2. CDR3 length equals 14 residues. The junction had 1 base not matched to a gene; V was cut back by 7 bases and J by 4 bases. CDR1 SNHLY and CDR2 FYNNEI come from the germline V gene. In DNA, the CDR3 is TGTGCCAGCAAGACTAGCGGGAGGTACAATGAGCAGTTCTTC. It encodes CASKTSGRYNEQFF.